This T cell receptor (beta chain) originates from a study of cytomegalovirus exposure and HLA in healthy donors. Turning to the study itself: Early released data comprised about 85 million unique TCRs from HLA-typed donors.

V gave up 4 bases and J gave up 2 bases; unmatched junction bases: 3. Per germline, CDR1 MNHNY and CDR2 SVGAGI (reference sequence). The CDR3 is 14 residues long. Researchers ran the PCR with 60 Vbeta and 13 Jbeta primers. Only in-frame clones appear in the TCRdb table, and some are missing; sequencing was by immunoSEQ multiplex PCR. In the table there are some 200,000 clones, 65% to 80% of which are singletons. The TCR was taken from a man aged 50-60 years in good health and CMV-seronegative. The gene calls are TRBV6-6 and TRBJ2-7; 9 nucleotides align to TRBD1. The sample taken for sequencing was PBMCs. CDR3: CASSLQGAPYEQYF. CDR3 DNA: TGTGCCAGCAGTTTACAGGGGGCTCCCTACGAGCAGTACTTC.